A selection of T cell receptor beta chains follows, all from one sample in a study of blood T cell repertoires in COVID-19. Libraries were prepared by immunoSEQ multiplex PCR; TCRdb keeps only in-frame clonotypes and omits some of them. Here the sample spans over 110,000 clones, 80% to 90% being singletons. Specimen: peripheral blood. Receptors originate from a woman between 45 and 65 years old with acute or convalescent COVID-19. CDR3s include the opening cysteine and the closing phenylalanine or tryptophan. Each record gives: V gene, J gene, D gene, clone size, CDR3 protein, CDR3 DNA. A D gene is named only where the DNA matches it firmly. Rows may omit the clone size; those that give it use once, few, many or a size class.

TRBV2	TRBJ1-5	NA	NA	CASSEMGRTGQPQHF	TGTGCCAGCAGTGAGATGGGGCGAACGGGTCAGCCCCAGCATTTT
TRBV7-9	TRBJ2-3	TRBD2	NA	CASSPTSGRADTQYF	TGTGCCAGCAGCCCTACTAGCGGGAGGGCAGATACGCAGTATTTT
TRBV2	TRBJ1-2	NA	NA	CASSDAPTDYGYTF	TGTGCCAGCAGTGATGCCCCGACAGACTATGGCTACACCTTC
TRBV18	TRBJ1-1	NA	NA	CASSPQNTEAFF	TGTGCCAGCTCCCCCCAGAACACTGAAGCTTTCTTT
TRBV27	TRBJ1-4	TRBD1	once	CASSSPDRGQYEKLFF	TGTGCCAGCAGTTCCCCGGACAGGGGGCAATATGAAAAACTGTTTTTT
TRBV7-9	TRBJ1-2	NA	NA	CASSPRTVVYGYTF	TGTGCCAGCAGCCCCAGGACAGTTGTCTATGGCTACACCTTC
TRBV7-9	TRBJ2-7	NA	NA	CASVGDRLYEQYF	TGTGCCAGCGTAGGAGACAGGCTCTACGAGCAGTACTTC
TRBV5-8	TRBJ1-4	TRBD1	NA	CASSARQGGEKLFF	TGTGCCAGCAGCGCCCGACAGGGAGGTGAAAAACTGTTTTTT
TRBV28	TRBJ1-1	TRBD1	NA	CASSEWTGGRTEAFF	TGTGCCAGCAGTGAATGGACAGGGGGCCGGACTGAAGCTTTCTTT
TRBV2	TRBJ2-4	NA	NA	CASKASSKNIQYF	TGTGCCAGCAAAGCCTCGTCCAAAAACATTCAGTACTTC
TRBV15	TRBJ1-6	NA	NA	CATSREFSSHNSPLHF	TGTGCCACCAGCAGAGAATTTAGCAGCCACAATTCACCCCTCCACTTT
TRBV28	TRBJ2-7	TRBD1	NA	CASSSGQGHEQYF	TGTGCCAGCAGTTCAGGACAGGGCCACGAGCAGTACTTC
TRBV7-9	TRBJ2-5	TRBD2	NA	CASSPAQGTSVLQETQYF	TGTGCCAGCAGCCCGGCCCAGGGGACTAGCGTTCTCCAAGAGACCCAGTACTTC
TRBV7-7	TRBJ2-2	NA	NA	CASSRGQLYTGELFF	TGTGCTAGCAGCCGAGGACAGCTTTACACCGGGGAGCTGTTTTTT
TRBV2	TRBJ1-1	TRBD1	NA	CASSTGQGYTEAFF	TGTGCCAGCAGTACGGGACAGGGGTACACTGAAGCTTTCTTT
TRBV29-1	TRBJ1-1	TRBD1	NA	CSVEGRGTGKAFF	TGCAGCGTTGAAGGCCGTGGGACAGGGAAAGCTTTCTTT
TRBV3-1/TRBV3-2	TRBJ2-1	NA	NA	CASSDRYNEQFF	TGTGCCAGCAGCGACAGGTACAATGAGCAGTTCTTC
TRBV7-3	TRBJ1-5	NA	NA	CASSPNPQGLQPQHF	TGTGCCAGCAGCCCCAACCCCCAGGGTTTGCAGCCCCAGCATTTT
TRBV9	TRBJ1-4	TRBD1	NA	CASSVGGQSNEKLFF	TGTGCCAGCAGCGTAGGGGGACAGAGTAATGAAAAACTGTTTTTT
TRBV18	TRBJ1-1	NA	NA	CASSPPMGLPEAFF	TGTGCCAGCTCCCCCCCTATGGGGCTTCCTGAAGCTTTCTTT
TRBV12-3/TRBV12-4	TRBJ2-7	NA	NA	CASGVGASEQYF	TGTGCCAGCGGGGTGGGGGCTAGTGAGCAGTACTTC
TRBV28	TRBJ1-5	TRBD1	few	CASSLPDRAQPQHF	TGTGCCAGCAGTCTCCCGGACAGGGCTCAGCCCCAGCATTTT
TRBV7-3	TRBJ2-1	NA	NA	CASSPTGSDYNEQFF	TGTGCCAGCAGCCCGACAGGATCCGATTACAATGAGCAGTTCTTC
TRBV5-1	TRBJ2-2	NA	NA	CASSFLTSVNTGELFF	TGCGCCAGCAGCTTTTTGACCAGCGTTAACACCGGGGAGCTGTTTTTT
TRBV27	TRBJ2-1	NA	few	CASSFDSSYNEQFF	TGTGCCAGCAGTTTCGACAGCTCCTACAATGAGCAGTTCTTC
TRBV12-3/TRBV12-4	TRBJ1-2	TRBD1	NA	CASSFPDREGYTF	TGTGCCAGCAGTTTCCCGGACAGGGAAGGCTACACCTTC
TRBV6-4	TRBJ2-3	TRBD1	NA	CASSDGTGFDTDTQYF	TGTGCCAGCAGTGATGGGACAGGGTTTGACACAGATACGCAGTATTTT
TRBV6-1	TRBJ1-4	TRBD1	NA	CASSDRQGATNEKLFF	TGTGCCAGCAGTGACCGTCAGGGGGCAACTAATGAAAAACTGTTTTTT
TRBV15	TRBJ2-7	TRBD2	few	CAGQLAGVGEQYF	TGTGCCGGCCAACTAGCGGGAGTGGGCGAGCAGTACTTC
TRBV6-1	TRBJ2-7	TRBD2	NA	CASKGTSLYEQYF	TGTGCCAGCAAGGGGACTAGCCTGTACGAGCAGTACTTC
TRBV24-1	TRBJ2-7	TRBD2	NA	CATSDPRMEWEGSWEQYF	TGTGCCACCAGTGATCCGCGGATGGAGTGGGAGGGCTCGTGGGAGCAGTACTTC
TRBV29-1	TRBJ1-5	TRBD1	NA	CSVATTGGHQPQHF	TGCAGCGTAGCCACCACAGGGGGGCATCAGCCCCAGCATTTT
TRBV6-5	TRBJ1-5	NA	NA	CASSYSIQGNQPQHF	TGTGCCAGCAGTTACTCGATCCAGGGTAATCAGCCCCAGCATTTT
TRBV9	TRBJ2-7	TRBD1	NA	CASSVGAGGSYEQYF	TGTGCCAGCAGCGTAGGGGCAGGGGGCTCCTACGAGCAGTACTTC
TRBV5-4	TRBJ2-1	TRBD2	NA	CASSSGGVEQFF	TGTGCCAGCAGCTCCGGGGGGGTTGAGCAGTTCTTC
TRBV7-9	TRBJ2-1	TRBD2	once	CADSRGGSYNEQFF	TGTGCAGACTCCCGCGGGGGCTCCTACAATGAGCAGTTCTTC
TRBV7-2	TRBJ2-1	NA	NA	CASSFRELNEQFF	TGTGCCAGCAGCTTTCGGGAGCTGAATGAGCAGTTCTTC
TRBV5-1	TRBJ1-2	NA	NA	CASSLVGGGYTF	TGCGCCAGCAGCTTGGTAGGGGGTGGCTACACCTTC
TRBV6-5	TRBJ2-5	NA	NA	CASSSGGAGGETQYF	TGTGCCAGCAGTTCCGGAGGGGCCGGCGGGGAGACCCAGTACTTC
TRBV9	TRBJ1-6	TRBD1	NA	CASRQGANNSPLHF	TGTGCCAGCAGACAGGGGGCGAATAATTCACCCCTCCACTTT
TRBV29-1	TRBJ2-1	TRBD2	NA	CSVMGGAYNEQFF	TGCAGCGTGATGGGGGGGGCCTACAATGAGCAGTTCTTC
TRBV30	TRBJ1-6	TRBD1	NA	CAWTGTGASPLHF	TGTGCCTGGACCGGGACAGGGGCTTCACCCCTCCACTTT
TRBV11-2	TRBJ1-6	NA	NA	CASSPRVVNSPLHF	TGTGCCAGCAGCCCTCGGGTGGTAAATTCACCCCTCCACTTT
TRBV25-1	TRBJ1-4	NA	once	CASSGQSLATNEKLFF	TGTGCCAGCAGTGGTCAAAGCCTTGCAACTAATGAAAAACTGTTTTTT
TRBV24-1	TRBJ1-4	TRBD1	NA	CATSDLGQGGEKLFF	TGTGCCACCAGTGACCTCGGACAGGGAGGGGAAAAACTGTTTTTT
TRBV11-2	TRBJ2-5	TRBD2	NA	CASSLDGLAETQYF	TGTGCCAGCAGCTTAGATGGACTAGCTGAGACCCAGTACTTC
TRBV4-2	TRBJ2-1	TRBD2	NA	CASSPTGTSVYNEQFF	TGTGCCAGCAGTCCAACCGGGACTAGCGTTTACAATGAGCAGTTCTTC
TRBV19	TRBJ1-1	TRBD1	NA	CASSMGQGGFTEAFF	TGTGCCAGTAGTATGGGACAGGGGGGATTCACTGAAGCTTTCTTT
TRBV12-2	TRBJ2-2	NA	NA	CASRLVGGRGTGELFF	TGTGCAAGTCGCTTGGTGGGAGGACGCGGAACCGGGGAGCTGTTTTTT
TRBV14	TRBJ2-5	TRBD2	NA	CASSPLGLAGETQYF	TGTGCCAGCAGCCCCCTGGGACTAGCGGGAGAGACCCAGTACTTC
TRBV7-2	TRBJ1-1	NA	NA	CASYRSGGLGNTEAFF	TGTGCCAGCTACCGTAGTGGAGGGCTAGGCAACACTGAAGCTTTCTTT
TRBV9	TRBJ2-1	NA	NA	CASSHSTVRGQFF	TGTGCCAGCAGTCATTCGACGGTCCGGGGGCAGTTCTTC
TRBV10-1	TRBJ2-1	TRBD2	NA	CASSDSSGYNNEQFF	TGCGCCAGCAGTGATTCTAGCGGCTACAACAATGAGCAGTTCTTC
TRBV29-1	TRBJ1-3	NA	NA	CSVEGEANTIYF	TGCAGCGTTGAGGGTGAGGCAAACACCATATATTTT
TRBV7-9	TRBJ1-1	TRBD1	NA	CASSLQGVGRTEAFF	TGTGCCAGCAGCTTACAGGGGGTTGGTCGCACTGAAGCTTTCTTT
TRBV7-9	TRBJ1-1	TRBD1	NA	CASSFSWGDRGSRGTEAFF	TGTGCCAGCAGTTTTTCCTGGGGGGACAGGGGTTCGCGGGGCACTGAAGCTTTCTTT
TRBV18	TRBJ1-2	TRBD1	NA	CASSSPGTGTTSDYGYTF	TGTGCCAGCTCATCCCCCGGGACAGGGACGACTTCGGACTATGGCTACACCTTC